Listed here is a single T cell receptor (beta chain). Its antigen is not identified. The data stem from a study of shared clonotypes between healthy human individuals. Study-wide results and limits: Deeper or shallower sequencing was expected to change how clonotypes are shared among donors.

The germline gives CDR1 SNHLY, CDR2 FYNNEI. V lost 5 bases to trimming and J lost 2 bases; unmatched junction nucleotides: 5. The length of the CDR3 is 15 residues. Adult Caucasians living in Nashville, Tennessee made up all of the donors. Each PCR replicate run on unsorted PBMC took in 300 to 350 ng DNA, tens of thousands of T cell genomes. Clones were read by immunoSEQ multiplex PCR, and TCRdb kept only the in-frame ones, dropping some. The data show about 450,000 clones, around three quarters seen once. This sequence joins TRBV2 and TRBJ2-3, with TRBD2 matching over 9 bases. This TCR was recovered from a woman aged 40-49 years in good health. Some clones in this sample may be carry-over from other donors' samples. Sequencing was done on a sample of PBMCs. Written as DNA, the CDR3 is TGTGCCAGCAGTAGCGGGACTAGCAACACAGATACGCAGTATTTT. Encoded protein: CASSSGTSNTDTQYF.